This T cell receptor (beta chain) was sequenced in a study of Ad26.COV2.S vaccination and SARS-CoV-2 variants. Looking at the study overall: Among those in the COV1001 Ad26.COV2.S trial arm was the donor.

Concerning this clone: Its antigen is undetermined.

Produced via immunoSEQ multiplex PCR; TCRdb's table is partial and in-frame only. The profile shows fewer than 500,000 clones, 90% of them singletons. V gave up 7 bases and J gave up 2 bases; unmatched junction bases: 6. The CDR3 is 15 residues long. The germline gives CDR1 MNHEY, CDR2 SVGAGI. The treatment: roughly 20 received Ad26.COV2.S at low or high dose, single or two shots; 5 received placebo; per-sample allocation not given. After the first vaccine or placebo injection, samples were drawn on day 63. The administered vaccine (an Ad26 vector) expressed Wuhan-strain SARS-CoV-2 spike. Study-level results: Vaccine and placebo groups showed comparable non-spike TCR breadth. Possible underestimation of total T cell responses by the TCR breadth and depth analyses was noted.

The sample consisted of peripheral blood, taken in a trial of Ad26.COV2.S vaccine versus placebo. The J gene is TRBJ2-3, the V gene TRBV6-5; 10 nucleotides agree with TRBD2. This TCR was recovered from a person between 18 and 59 years old who received the Ad26.COV2.S COVID-19 vaccine or a placebo. This CDR3 reads CASIPSGSDTDTQYF. The CDR3 bases are TGTGCCAGCATTCCTAGCGGGAGTGACACAGATACGCAGTATTTT.